The 25 T cell receptor beta chains listed next were all sequenced from one sample in a study of chemoradiotherapy in HPV16-positive cancers. Data came from immunoSEQ multiplex PCR; TCRdb stores just in-frame clones and leaves some out. Among 30,000 to 35,000 clones, nearly 90% were seen once, and the ten largest hold 2.5% to 3.5%. The specimen was blood, collected from a patient who underwent chemoradiotherapy. The source of these receptors is a human donor with HPV-associated anogenital cancer.

The chain employs TRBV19 and TRBJ1-6; 7 bases map to TRBD1. CDR3 length: 13 amino acids. The V gene's germline CDR1 is LNHDA and CDR2 SQIVND (reference sequence). The V gene end was trimmed by 6 bases and the J gene end by 10 bases; junction bases not matched to a gene: 6. Written as DNA, the CDR3 is TGTGCCAGTAGCAGACAGGGTGGATCACCCCTCCACTTT. Amino acid sequence: CASSRQGGSPLHF.

The chain recombines TRBV25-1 with TRBJ1-1; weak D call: TRBD1 (5 bases). CDR3 length equals 13 residues. Germline V gene lookup returns CDR1 MGHDK and CDR2 SYGVNS. V was clipped by 5 bases and J by 10 bases, with 17 bases between them. The CDR3 sequence is CASSPPGARGAFF. CDR3 in DNA: TGTGCCAGCAGTCCACCCGGGGCGAGAGGAGCTTTCTTT.

The chain is built from TRBV10-3 and TRBJ1-1; tentatively, D is TRBD1 (6 bases). From germline, CDR1 is ENHRY and CDR2 SYGVKD. This CDR3 region has 14 residues. V lost 4 bases, J lost 3 bases, and 12 bases lay in between. CDR3 amino acids: CAISAGAGDTEAFF. In DNA, the CDR3 is TGTGCCATCAGTGCGGGGGCAGGGGACACTGAAGCTTTCTTT.

The rearrangement links TRBV6-5 to TRBJ2-1; 7 nucleotides match TRBD1. This CDR3 comprises 15 residues. Germline V gives CDR1 MNHEY, CDR2 SVGAGI. Germline trimming cut 6 bases from V and 2 bases from J; bases unmatched to any gene: 7. CDR3 protein: CASRLTGDPYNEQFF. CDR3 in DNA: TGTGCCAGCAGACTTACAGGGGACCCCTACAATGAGCAGTTCTTC.

Turning to this clone: Other DNA sequences in this specimen translate into the identical CDR3. The V call is TRBV29-1, the J call TRBJ1-5; possibly TRBD1 for D (5 bases). V was clipped by 4 bases and J by 6 bases, with 16 bases between them. The CDR3 spans 14 residues. Germline assignment: CDR1 SQVTM and CDR2 ANQGSEA. DNA of the CDR3: TGCAGCGTTGGGGATGGGCAGGGCGGTCAGCCCCAGCATTTT. Protein product: CSVGDGQGGQPQHF.

The chain links TRBV12-2 to TRBJ2-5. TRBV12-2 is classified as a pseudogene. The CDR3 has 16 amino acids. The CDR3 nucleotides are TGTGCAAGTCGCTTAGTTGGGGGAGCGGCCCAAGAGACCCAGTACTTC. Amino acid sequence: CASRLVGGAAQETQYF.

This sequence joins TRBV27 and TRBJ1-4; 7 nucleotides agree with TRBD1. Germline V gene data show CDR1 as MNHEY and CDR2 as SMNVEV (reference sequence). The CDR3 extends over 13 amino acids. V lost 10 bases to trimming and J lost 7 bases; unmatched junction nucleotides: 9. The CDR3 here is CATGRQGAEKLFF. DNA for the CDR3: TGTGCCACCGGAAGACAGGGTGCTGAAAAACTGTTTTTT.

On this clone itself: The identical CDR3 is also encoded by other nucleotide sequences in the sample. This chain joins TRBV9 and TRBJ2-1; 9 bases agree with TRBD2. The trim removed 3 bases at V and 3 bases at J, leaving 7 bases unmatched. Looked up from germline, CDR1 is SGDLS and CDR2 is YYNGEE. This CDR3 is 16 amino acids long. The CDR3 region has the DNA TGTGCCAGCAGCGCCCCCGGGACTAGCAGCTACAATGAGCAGTTCTTC. This gives the protein CASSAPGTSSYNEQFF.

The CDR3 reads CASSENTGTTGELFF. The CDR3 nucleotides read TGTGCCAGCAGTGAAAACACAGGGACCACCGGGGAGCTGTTTTTT. The genes are TRBV6-1 and TRBJ2-2; D possibly corresponds to TRBD1 (6 bases). Germline CDR1 is MNHNS and CDR2 is SASEGT. The CDR3 has 15 amino acids. The V end was cut by 2 bases, the J end by 4 bases, with 11 bases between.

V usage is TRBV5-6 and J usage is TRBJ1-2; possible D gene TRBD1, 5 bases. The ends were cut back, 2 bases at V and 4 bases at J, with 15 bases in the middle. CDR3 length: 15 amino acids. Germline V gene lookup returns CDR1 SGHDT and CDR2 YYEEEE. The CDR3, as DNA: TGTGCCAGCAGCTTCAGACAGCCAAGCAGCTATGGCTACACCTTC. This gives the protein CASSFRQPSSYGYTF.

The sample holds a few counts of this clone. The chain recombines TRBV7-9 with TRBJ1-6; D call uncertain. Germline assignment: CDR1 SEHNR and CDR2 FQNEAQ (reference sequence). Trimming shortened V by 5 bases and J by 9 bases, and 8 bases separated the two germline ends. CDR3 size: 12 residues. CDR3 protein: CASSDLGSPLHF. CDR3 bases: TGTGCCAGCAGCGACCTCGGTTCACCCCTCCACTTT.

The V and J genes are TRBV12-5 and TRBJ2-2; the D gene could be TRBD1 or TRBD2 (5 bases each). CDR1 is LGHNT, CDR2 FRNRAP, per germline. V lost 2 bases and J 5 bases, leaving 9 bases between the germline ends. The CDR3 runs to 14 residues. The CDR3 reads CASGLLGRTGELFF. The CDR3 coding sequence is TGTGCTAGTGGTTTGTTGGGACGGACCGGGGAGCTGTTTTTT.

This sequence joins TRBV19 and TRBJ2-2; D call uncertain. Germline values: CDR1 LNHDA, CDR2 SQIVND (reference sequence). The ends were cut back, 0 bases at V and 7 bases at J, with 12 bases in the middle. This CDR3 has 15 residues. CDR3 sequence reads: CASSIEGWSDGELFF. In DNA form, the CDR3 reads TGTGCCAGTAGTATAGAGGGATGGAGTGACGGGGAGCTGTTTTTT.

The chain joins TRBV6-1 to TRBJ2-1; D call uncertain. This CDR3 contains 15 residues. Germline V gene sequence: CDR1 MNHNS, CDR2 SASEGT. Trimming stripped 2 bases from V and 4 bases from J, with 12 bases between. CDR3 in DNA: TGTGCCAGCAGTGAAACGGTGGTGAAATACAATGAGCAGTTCTTC. It is translated as CASSETVVKYNEQFF.

The chain couples TRBV2 to TRBJ2-2, with D perhaps being TRBD1 or TRBD2 (5 bases each). The CDR3 consists of 14 residues. The V gene lost 6 bases and the J gene lost 8 bases, with 16 bases spanning the gap. Germline CDR1 and CDR2: SNHLY and FYNNEI. The CDR3 nucleotides are TGTGCCAGCAGCCCCGGACTCTGGGGGGGGGAGCTGTTTTTT. The encoded protein is CASSPGLWGGELFF.

V usage is TRBV5-4 and J usage is TRBJ1-3; D might be TRBD1 (6 bases). The CDR3 sequence is 14 residues long. The V gene lost 2 bases and the J gene lost 4 bases, with 10 bases spanning the gap. Looked up from germline, CDR1 is SGHNT and CDR2 is YYREEE (reference sequence). The CDR3 region has the DNA TGTGCCAGCAGCTTAGCGACAGGAGGAAACACCATATATTTT. This encodes CASSLATGGNTIYF.

The gene calls are TRBV10-3 and TRBJ2-3; D is uncertain. The CDR3 runs to 13 residues. V was clipped by 6 bases and J by 0 bases, with 7 bases between them. CDR1 is ENHRY, CDR2 SYGVKD, per germline. The CDR3 is CAIREPSTDTQYF. CDR3 DNA: TGTGCCATCAGAGAGCCTAGCACAGATACGCAGTATTTT.

The chain links TRBV11-2 to TRBJ1-3, with D perhaps matching TRBD1 (6 bases). This CDR3 contains 16 residues. Germline CDR1 SGHAT, CDR2 FQNNGV. Trimming removed 5 bases at V and 6 bases at J, with 20 bases between. CDR3 protein: CASSTYRGNNENTIYF. The CDR3, as DNA: TGTGCCAGCAGCACTTATAGGGGGAACAATGAAAACACCATATATTTT.

This chain connects TRBV4-1 to TRBJ2-7; 7 nucleotides match TRBD2. J gave up 3 bases and V 1 base, and 9 bases lay outside the gene matches. The CDR3 runs 16 residues. CDR1 and CDR2 from the germline V gene are MGHRA and YSYEKL. CDR3 sequence reads: CASSQGLAGDVYEQYF. The CDR3, as DNA: TGCGCCAGCAGCCAAGGCCTCGCGGGGGACGTCTACGAGCAGTACTTC.

The rearrangement links TRBV19 to TRBJ2-3; D call uncertain. Germline CDR1 reads LNHDA; CDR2 reads SQIVND (reference sequence). V lost 6 bases and J 3 bases, leaving 10 bases between the germline ends. CDR3 size: 13 residues. The CDR3 DNA is TGTGCCAGTAGCCCGAGGTGGACAGATACGCAGTATTTT. Its protein product is CASSPRWTDTQYF.

The chain uses TRBV4-1 and TRBJ1-1; D might be TRBD1 (5 bases). This CDR3 spans 14 amino acids. Germline assignment: CDR1 MGHRA and CDR2 YSYEKL. V lost 3 bases and J 4 bases, leaving 12 bases between the germline ends. The CDR3 DNA sequence: TGCGCCAGCAGCCATTTAGTGGGGGGCACTGAAGCTTTCTTT. Protein product: CASSHLVGGTEAFF.

The table lists this clone with a count of one. The V and J genes are TRBV5-4 and TRBJ2-2; D unresolved. V was pared by 10 bases and J by 4 bases, with 20 bases between. The CDR3 totals 15 residues. Germline V gene sequence: CDR1 SGHNT, CDR2 YYREEE (reference sequence). CDR3: CAAQMDLSSTGELFF. As DNA, the CDR3 is TGTGCCGCCCAAATGGATCTATCTAGCACCGGGGAGCTGTTTTTT.

The CDR3 DNA reads as TGTGCCAGCAGTGAAGCCGGGACAGGGATCTACGAGCAGTACTTC. Translated: CASSEAGTGIYEQYF. The V call is TRBV6-1, the J call TRBJ2-7; 9 nucleotides agree with TRBD1. The germline V gene encodes CDR1 MNHNS and CDR2 SASEGT. After removal of 0 bases from V and 3 bases from J, the junction contained 3 bases not matched to a gene. The CDR3 sequence is 15 residues long.

This chain connects TRBV5-4 to TRBJ1-2; 7 bases are a match to TRBD1. This CDR3 comprises 13 residues. After removal of 4 bases from V and 8 bases from J, the junction contained 8 bases not matched to a gene. The V gene's germline CDR1 is SGHNT and CDR2 YYREEE (reference sequence). CDR3 loop: CASSPDRAMGYTF. DNA for the CDR3: TGTGCCAGCAGCCCCGACAGGGCGATGGGCTACACCTTC. Drawing the rest from reference TRBV5-4 and TRBJ1-2, the complete variable domain is ETGVTQSPTHLIKTRGQQVTLRCSSQSGHNTVSWYQQALGQGPQFIFQYYREEENGRGNFPPRFSGLQFPNYSSELNVNALELDDSALYLCASSPDRAMGYTFGSGTRLTVV.

This chain links TRBV6-1 with TRBJ1-1, with D possibly TRBD1 on 5 matching bases. Germline assignment: CDR1 MNHNS and CDR2 SASEGT. The CDR3 spans 11 residues. V dropped 5 bases and J dropped 7 bases, with 8 bases sitting between them. The DNA for the CDR3 is TGTGCCAGCAGTTGGCAGGGTGAAGCTTTCTTT. The encoded protein is CASSWQGEAFF.